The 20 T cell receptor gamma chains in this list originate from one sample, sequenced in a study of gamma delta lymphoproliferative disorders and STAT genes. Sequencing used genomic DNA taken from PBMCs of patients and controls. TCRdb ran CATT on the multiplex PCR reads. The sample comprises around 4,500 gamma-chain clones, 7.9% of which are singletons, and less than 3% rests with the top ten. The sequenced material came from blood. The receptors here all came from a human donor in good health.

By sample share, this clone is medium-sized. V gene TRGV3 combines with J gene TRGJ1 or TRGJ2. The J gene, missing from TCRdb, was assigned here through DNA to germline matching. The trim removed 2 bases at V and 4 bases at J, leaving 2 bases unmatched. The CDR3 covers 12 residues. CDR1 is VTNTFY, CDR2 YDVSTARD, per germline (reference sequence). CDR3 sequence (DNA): TGTGCCACCTGGGACACCTATTATAAGAAACTCTTT. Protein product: CATWDTYYKKLF.

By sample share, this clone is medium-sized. CDR3 bases: TGTGCCACCTGGGACGGGCCCGCCCGAGGGTATAAGAAACTCTTT. Translating it yields CATWDGPARGYKKLF. J is TRGJ1 or TRGJ2 and V is TRGV2. The J gene is not listed in TCRdb, so it was assigned here from a DNA match to germline. CDR1 and CDR2 from the germline V gene are EGSNGY and YDSYNSKV. The ends lost 0 bases at V and 7 bases at J; junction bases unmatched: 12. This CDR3 is built from 15 residues.

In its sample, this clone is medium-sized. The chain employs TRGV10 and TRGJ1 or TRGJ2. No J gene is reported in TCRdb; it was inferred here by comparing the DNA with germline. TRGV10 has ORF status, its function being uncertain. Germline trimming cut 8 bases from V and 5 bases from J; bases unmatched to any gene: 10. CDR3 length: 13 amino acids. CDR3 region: CAAWDYSDYKKLF. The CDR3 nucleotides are TGTGCTGCGTGGGATTATTCGGATTATAAGAAACTCTTT.

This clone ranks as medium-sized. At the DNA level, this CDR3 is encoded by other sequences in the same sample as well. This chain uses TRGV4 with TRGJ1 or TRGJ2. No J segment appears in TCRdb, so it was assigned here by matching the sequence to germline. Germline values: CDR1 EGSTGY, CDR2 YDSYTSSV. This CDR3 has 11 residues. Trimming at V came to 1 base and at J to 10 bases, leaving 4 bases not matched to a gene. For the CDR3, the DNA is TGTGCCACCTGGGATGGTCCCAAGAAACTCTTT. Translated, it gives CATWDGPKKLF.

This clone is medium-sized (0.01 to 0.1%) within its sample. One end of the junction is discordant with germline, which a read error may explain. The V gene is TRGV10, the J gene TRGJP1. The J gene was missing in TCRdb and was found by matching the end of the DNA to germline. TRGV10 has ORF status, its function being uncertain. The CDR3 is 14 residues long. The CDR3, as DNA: TGTGCTGCGTGGGATCCCTCAACTGATTGGTTCAAGATATTT. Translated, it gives CAAWDPSTDWFKIF.

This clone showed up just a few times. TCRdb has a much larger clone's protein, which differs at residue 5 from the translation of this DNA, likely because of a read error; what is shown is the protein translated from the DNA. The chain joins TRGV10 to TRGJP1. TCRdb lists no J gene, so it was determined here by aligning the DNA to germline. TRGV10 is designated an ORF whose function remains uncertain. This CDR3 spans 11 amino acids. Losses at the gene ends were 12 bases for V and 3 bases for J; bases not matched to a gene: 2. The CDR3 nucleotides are TGTGCTGCTCCCACTGGTTGGTTCAAGATATTT. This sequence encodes CAAPTGWFKIF.

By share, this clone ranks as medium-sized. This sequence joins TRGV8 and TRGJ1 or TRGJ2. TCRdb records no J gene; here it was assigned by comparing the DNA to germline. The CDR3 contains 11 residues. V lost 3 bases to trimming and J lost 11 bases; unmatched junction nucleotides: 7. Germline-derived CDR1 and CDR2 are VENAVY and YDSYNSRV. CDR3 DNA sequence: TGTGCCACCTGGGATTTAACGGAGAAACTCTTT. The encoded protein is CATWDLTEKLF.

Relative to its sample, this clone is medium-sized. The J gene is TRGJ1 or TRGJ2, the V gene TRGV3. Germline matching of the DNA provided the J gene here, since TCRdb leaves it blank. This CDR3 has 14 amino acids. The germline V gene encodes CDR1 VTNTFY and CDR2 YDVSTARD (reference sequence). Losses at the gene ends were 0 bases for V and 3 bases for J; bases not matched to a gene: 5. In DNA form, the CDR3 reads TGTGCCACCTGGGACAGGCGAGGTTATTATAAGAAACTCTTT. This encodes CATWDRRGYYKKLF.

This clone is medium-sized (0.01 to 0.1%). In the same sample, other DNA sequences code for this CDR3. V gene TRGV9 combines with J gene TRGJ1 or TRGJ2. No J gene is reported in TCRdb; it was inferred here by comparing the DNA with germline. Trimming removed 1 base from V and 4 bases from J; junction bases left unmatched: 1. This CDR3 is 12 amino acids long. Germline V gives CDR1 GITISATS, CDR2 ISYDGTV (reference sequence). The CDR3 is CALWEVYYKKLF. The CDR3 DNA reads TGTGCCTTGTGGGAGGTCTATTATAAGAAACTCTTT.

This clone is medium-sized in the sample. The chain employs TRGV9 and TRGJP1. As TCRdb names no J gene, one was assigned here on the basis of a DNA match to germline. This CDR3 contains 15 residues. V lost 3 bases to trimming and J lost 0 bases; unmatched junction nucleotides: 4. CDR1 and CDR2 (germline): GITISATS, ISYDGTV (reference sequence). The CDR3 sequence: CALWELDTTGWFKIF. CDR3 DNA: TGTGCCTTGTGGGAGCTGGATACCACTGGTTGGTTCAAGATATTT.

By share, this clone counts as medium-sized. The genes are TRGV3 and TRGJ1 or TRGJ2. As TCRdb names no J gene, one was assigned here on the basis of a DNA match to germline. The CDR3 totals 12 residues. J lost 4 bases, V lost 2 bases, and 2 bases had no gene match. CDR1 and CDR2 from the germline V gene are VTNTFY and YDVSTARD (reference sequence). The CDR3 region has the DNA TGTGCCACCTGGGACAACTATTATAAGAAACTCTTT. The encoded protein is CATWDNYYKKLF.

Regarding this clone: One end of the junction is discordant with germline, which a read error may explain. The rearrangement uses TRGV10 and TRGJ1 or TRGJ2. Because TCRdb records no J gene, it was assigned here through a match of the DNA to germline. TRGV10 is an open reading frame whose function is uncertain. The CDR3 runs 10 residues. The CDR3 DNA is TGCGCGGGAACTTATTATAAGAAACTCTTT. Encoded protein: CAGTYYKKLF.

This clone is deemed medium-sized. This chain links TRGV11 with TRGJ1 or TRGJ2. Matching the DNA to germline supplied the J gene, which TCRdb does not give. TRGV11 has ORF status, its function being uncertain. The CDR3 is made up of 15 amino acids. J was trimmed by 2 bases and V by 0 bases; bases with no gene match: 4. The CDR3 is CACWIRHEDYYKKLF. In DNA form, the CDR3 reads TGTGCCTGCTGGATTAGGCACGAGGATTATTATAAGAAACTCTTT.

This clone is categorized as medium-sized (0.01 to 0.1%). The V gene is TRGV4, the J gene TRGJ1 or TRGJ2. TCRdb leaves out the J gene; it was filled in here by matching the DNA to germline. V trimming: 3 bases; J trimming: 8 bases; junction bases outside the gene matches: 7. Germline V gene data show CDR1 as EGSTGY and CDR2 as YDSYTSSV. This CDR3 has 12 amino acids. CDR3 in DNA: TGTGCCACCTGGGATAGGAAGGATAAGAAACTCTTT. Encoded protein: CATWDRKDKKLF.

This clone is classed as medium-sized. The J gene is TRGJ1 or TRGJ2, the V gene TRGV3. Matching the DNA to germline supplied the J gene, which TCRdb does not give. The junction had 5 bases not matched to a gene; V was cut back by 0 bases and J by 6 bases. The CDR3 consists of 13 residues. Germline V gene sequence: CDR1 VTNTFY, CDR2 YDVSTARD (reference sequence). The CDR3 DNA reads TGTGCCACCTGGGACAGGCCCTCTTATAAGAAACTCTTT. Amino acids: CATWDRPSYKKLF.

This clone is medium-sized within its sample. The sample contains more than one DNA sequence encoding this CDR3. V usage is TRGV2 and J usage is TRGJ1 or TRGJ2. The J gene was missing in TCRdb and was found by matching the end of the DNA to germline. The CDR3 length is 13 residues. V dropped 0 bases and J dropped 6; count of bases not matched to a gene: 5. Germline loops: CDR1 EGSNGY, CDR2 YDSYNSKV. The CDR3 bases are TGTGCCACCTGGGACGGGCTGGGTTATAAGAAACTCTTT. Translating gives CATWDGLGYKKLF.

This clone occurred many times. The CDR3 sequence: CALWESNYYKKLF. In DNA form, the CDR3 reads TGTGCCTTGTGGGAGTCTAATTATTATAAGAAACTCTTT. The rearrangement joins TRGV9 to TRGJ1 or TRGJ2. Here the J gene came from matching the DNA to germline, since TCRdb omits it. V lost 3 bases to trimming and J lost 1 base; unmatched junction nucleotides: 3. Germline V gene lookup returns CDR1 GITISATS and CDR2 ISYDGTV (reference sequence). The CDR3 extends over 13 amino acids.

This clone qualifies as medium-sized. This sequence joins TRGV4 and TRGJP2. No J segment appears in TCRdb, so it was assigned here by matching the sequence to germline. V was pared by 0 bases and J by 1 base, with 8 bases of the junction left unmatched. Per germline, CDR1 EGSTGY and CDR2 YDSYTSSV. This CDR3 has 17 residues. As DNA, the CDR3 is TGTGCCACCTGGGATGGGCGAGGGGCTAGTAGTGATTGGATCAAGACGTTT. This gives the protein CATWDGRGASSDWIKTF.

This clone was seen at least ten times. The CDR3 DNA follows: TGTGCCTTGTGGGAGGCGAATTATTATAAGAAACTCTTT. Residues: CALWEANYYKKLF. The chain links TRGV9 to TRGJ1 or TRGJ2. The J gene comes from matching the DNA to germline here; TCRdb lacks it. Losses at the gene ends were 2 bases for V and 0 bases for J; bases not matched to a gene: 1. Germline V gene sequence: CDR1 GITISATS, CDR2 ISYDGTV (reference sequence). The CDR3 covers 13 residues.

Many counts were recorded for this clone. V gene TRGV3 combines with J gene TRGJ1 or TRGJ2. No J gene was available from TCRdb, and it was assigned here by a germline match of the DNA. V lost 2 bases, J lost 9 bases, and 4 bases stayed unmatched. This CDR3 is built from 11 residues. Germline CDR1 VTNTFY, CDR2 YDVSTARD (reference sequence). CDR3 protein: CATWDTGKKLF. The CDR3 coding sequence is TGTGCCACCTGGGACACCGGTAAGAAACTCTTT.